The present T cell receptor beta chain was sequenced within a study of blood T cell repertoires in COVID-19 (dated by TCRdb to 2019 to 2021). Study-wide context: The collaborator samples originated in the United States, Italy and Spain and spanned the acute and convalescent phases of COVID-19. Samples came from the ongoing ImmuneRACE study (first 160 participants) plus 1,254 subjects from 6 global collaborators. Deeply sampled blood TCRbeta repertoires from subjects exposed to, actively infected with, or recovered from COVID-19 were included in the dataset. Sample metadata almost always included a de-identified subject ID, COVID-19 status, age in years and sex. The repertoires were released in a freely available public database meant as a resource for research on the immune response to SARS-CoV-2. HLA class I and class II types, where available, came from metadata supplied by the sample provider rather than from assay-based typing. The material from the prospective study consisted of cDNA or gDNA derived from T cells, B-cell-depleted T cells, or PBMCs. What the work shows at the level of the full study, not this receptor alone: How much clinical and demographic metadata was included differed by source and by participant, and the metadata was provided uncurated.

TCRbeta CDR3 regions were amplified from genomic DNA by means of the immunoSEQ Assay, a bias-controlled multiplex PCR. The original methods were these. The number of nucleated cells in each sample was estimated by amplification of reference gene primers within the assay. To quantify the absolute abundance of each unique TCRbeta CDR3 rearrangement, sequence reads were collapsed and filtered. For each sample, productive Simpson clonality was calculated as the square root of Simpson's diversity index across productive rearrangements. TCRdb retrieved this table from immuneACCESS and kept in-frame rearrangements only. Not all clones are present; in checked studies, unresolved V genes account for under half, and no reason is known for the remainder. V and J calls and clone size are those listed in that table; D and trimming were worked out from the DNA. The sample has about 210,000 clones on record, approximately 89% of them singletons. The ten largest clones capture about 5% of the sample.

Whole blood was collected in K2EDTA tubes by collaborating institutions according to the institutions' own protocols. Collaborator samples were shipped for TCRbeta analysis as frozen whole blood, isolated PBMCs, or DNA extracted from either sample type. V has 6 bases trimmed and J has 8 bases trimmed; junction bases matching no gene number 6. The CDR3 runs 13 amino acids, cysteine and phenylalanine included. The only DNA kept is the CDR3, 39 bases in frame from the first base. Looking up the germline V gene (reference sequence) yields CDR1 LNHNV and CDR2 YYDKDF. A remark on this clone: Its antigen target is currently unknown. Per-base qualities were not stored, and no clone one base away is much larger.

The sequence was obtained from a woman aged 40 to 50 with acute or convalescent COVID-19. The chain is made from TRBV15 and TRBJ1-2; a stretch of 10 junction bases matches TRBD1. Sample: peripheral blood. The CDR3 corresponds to CATSRDRGRGYTF. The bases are TGTGCCACCAGTCGAGACAGGGGGCGAGGCTACACCTTC.